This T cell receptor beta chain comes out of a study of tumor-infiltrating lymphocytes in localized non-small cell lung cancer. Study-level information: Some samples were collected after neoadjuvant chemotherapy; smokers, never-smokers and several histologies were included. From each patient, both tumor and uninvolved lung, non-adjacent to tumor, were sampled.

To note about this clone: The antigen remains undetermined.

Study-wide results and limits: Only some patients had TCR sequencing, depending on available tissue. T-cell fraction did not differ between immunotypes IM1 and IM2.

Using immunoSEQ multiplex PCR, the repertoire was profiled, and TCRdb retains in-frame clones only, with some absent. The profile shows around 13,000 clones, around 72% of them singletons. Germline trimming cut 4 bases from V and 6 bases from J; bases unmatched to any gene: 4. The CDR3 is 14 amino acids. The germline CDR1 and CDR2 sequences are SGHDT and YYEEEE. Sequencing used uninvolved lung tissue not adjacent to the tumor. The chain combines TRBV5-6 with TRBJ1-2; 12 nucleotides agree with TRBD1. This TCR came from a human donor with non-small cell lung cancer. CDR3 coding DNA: TGTGCCAGCAGCCTGGGACAGGGGGCGGATGGCTACACCTTC. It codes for CASSLGQGADGYTF.